Listed below are T cell receptor beta chains from one sample, sequenced in a study of shared clonotypes between healthy human individuals. TCRdb keeps only in-frame clones here, not all; method: immunoSEQ multiplex PCR. The table shows about 230,000 clones, with 60% to 70% occurring only once. Input material: memory CD4+ T cells sorted from blood. The receptors come from a man aged 30 to 45 in good health. Both conserved end residues are part of each CDR3. The order of the fields is V gene, clone size, J gene, D gene, CDR3 protein, CDR3 DNA. A D gene is named only where the DNA matches it firmly. Expanded clones are given a class, and other clones once, few, many or no size at all.

>TRBV5-1|few|TRBJ2-7|TRBD1
CASSPTIGTGGREQYF
TGCGCCAGCAGCCCAACCATTGGGACAGGGGGCCGGGAGCAGTACTTC
>TRBV7-2|.|TRBJ2-1|TRBD2
CASSSQPGGREQFF
TGTGCCAGCAGCTCCCAGCCGGGGGGAAGGGAGCAGTTCTTC
>TRBV6-1|.|TRBJ2-1|.
CASSEVNRVGDEQFF
TGTGCCAGCAGTGAAGTCAACAGGGTGGGGGATGAGCAGTTCTTC
>TRBV7-9|.|TRBJ2-1|.
CASSLGVTGEQFF
TGTGCCAGCAGCTTAGGCGTGACGGGGGAGCAGTTCTTC
>TRBV28|.|TRBJ2-3|TRBD2
CASSGEGTDTQYF
TGTGCCAGCAGTGGGGAGGGGACAGATACGCAGTATTTT
>TRBV19|.|TRBJ2-1|TRBD2
CASRDGGRVAEQFF
TGTGCCAGCAGGGATGGCGGGAGGGTGGCTGAGCAGTTCTTC
>TRBV19|.|TRBJ2-5|.
CASSQGRQETQYF
TGTGCCAGTAGTCAGGGACGGCAAGAGACCCAGTACTTC
>TRBV29-1|.|TRBJ2-1|TRBD2
CSVEAPGLAGNEQFF
TGCAGCGTTGAAGCCCCAGGACTAGCGGGAAATGAGCAGTTCTTC
>TRBV7-2|.|TRBJ2-3|.
CASQGGLSTDTQYF
TGTGCCAGCCAGGGAGGACTAAGCACAGATACGCAGTATTTT
>TRBV7-2|few|TRBJ2-1|TRBD2
CASRWGRAGNEQFF
TGTGCCAGCAGGTGGGGGAGGGCCGGCAATGAGCAGTTCTTC
>TRBV7-8|.|TRBJ2-2|TRBD1
CASNIRDRATGELFF
TGTGCCAGCAACATCCGGGACAGGGCCACCGGGGAGCTGTTTTTT
>TRBV5-6|.|TRBJ2-1|TRBD2
CASSLGSGSRRAQFF
TGTGCCAGCAGCTTGGGTAGCGGGAGCAGGAGGGCGCAGTTCTTC
>TRBV5-1|.|TRBJ2-3|.
CASSTTADTQYF
TGCGCCAGCAGCACAACAGCTGATACGCAGTATTTT
>TRBV5-4|few|TRBJ2-5|.
CASTIEETQYF
TGTGCCAGCACCATCGAAGAGACCCAGTACTTC
>TRBV7-2|.|TRBJ1-1|.
CASSLAQGRTEAFF
TGTGCCAGCAGCTTAGCACAGGGTAGGACTGAAGCTTTCTTT
>TRBV27|.|TRBJ2-3|TRBD1
CASSSRQGLLVDTQYF
TGTGCCAGCAGTTCCCGACAGGGTCTTCTGGTAGATACGCAGTATTTT
>TRBV5-5|.|TRBJ2-7|TRBD1
CASSFYGQGREQYF
TGTGCCAGCAGCTTTTATGGACAGGGACGCGAGCAGTACTTC
>TRBV9|.|TRBJ2-2|.
CASSVVQVNTGELFF
TGTGCCAGCAGCGTTGTTCAGGTGAACACCGGGGAGCTGTTTTTT
>TRBV11-2|once|TRBJ2-3|.
CASSQARVGTDTQYF
TGTGCCAGCAGCCAAGCCCGGGTGGGGACAGATACGCAGTATTTT
>TRBV5-1|.|TRBJ2-5|TRBD2
CASSLRLAGVETQYF
TGCGCCAGCAGCTTGAGGCTAGCGGGAGTGGAGACCCAGTACTTC
>TRBV2|.|TRBJ2-3|TRBD2
CASRPLAGVRIDTQYF
TGTGCCAGCAGACCTCTAGCGGGAGTTCGCATCGATACGCAGTATTTT
>TRBV7-2|.|TRBJ2-2|.
CAREGTGTNTGELFF
TGTGCCCGTGAGGGAACAGGGACCAACACCGGGGAGCTGTTTTTT
>TRBV28|once|TRBJ2-2|.
CASSLRPVGTGELFF
TGTGCCAGCAGTTTGAGGCCAGTTGGCACCGGGGAGCTGTTTTTT
>TRBV6-1|.|TRBJ1-1|.
CASSHWGFAEAFF
TGTGCCAGCAGTCATTGGGGTTTCGCTGAAGCTTTCTTT
>TRBV18|.|TRBJ1-1|.
CASSPDLAGAEAFF
TGTGCCAGCTCACCAGATTTGGCAGGAGCTGAAGCTTTCTTT
>TRBV5-3|.|TRBJ2-6|.
CARSDGEQSRANVLTF
TGTGCCAGAAGCGATGGTGAACAAAGTCGGGCCAACGTCCTGACTTTC
>TRBV7-2|few|TRBJ2-1|.
CASSIETRGEQFF
TGTGCCAGCAGCATTGAGACTAGAGGTGAGCAGTTCTTC
>TRBV7-2|many|TRBJ1-2|.
CASSLEPVYGYTF
TGTGCCAGCAGCTTAGAACCCGTTTATGGCTACACCTTC
>TRBV19|.|TRBJ1-5|.
CASSIAFGGQPQHF
TGTGCCAGTAGTATTGCTTTTGGAGGGCAGCCCCAGCATTTT
>TRBV7-2|.|TRBJ2-6|.
CASPGVAGANVLTF
TGTGCCAGTCCAGGGGTTGCTGGGGCCAACGTCCTGACTTTC
>TRBV5-4|.|TRBJ1-1|.
CASSLGGGMGNTEAFF
TGTGCCAGCAGCTTGGGAGGGGGAATGGGGAACACTGAAGCTTTCTTT
>TRBV19|once|TRBJ2-1|TRBD2
CASSIGLAGGRGEQFF
TGTGCCAGTAGTATCGGTCTAGCGGGAGGCCGAGGTGAGCAGTTCTTC
>TRBV6-6|.|TRBJ2-7|TRBD1
CASSYLGQASSYEQYF
TGTGCCAGCAGTTACCTCGGACAGGCGAGCTCCTACGAGCAGTACTTC
>TRBV18|.|TRBJ1-5|.
CASSRVDNQPQHF
TGTGCCAGCTCACGCGTCGACAATCAGCCCCAGCATTTT
>TRBV6-5|few|TRBJ2-7|TRBD1
CASSYIDRGHEQYF
TGTGCCAGCAGTTACATAGACAGGGGACACGAGCAGTACTTC
>TRBV19|few|TRBJ2-3|.
CASSIATDTQYF
TGTGCCAGTAGTATCGCCACAGATACGCAGTATTTT
>TRBV28|.|TRBJ1-5|.
CASSNPGGEFSVSNQPQHF
TGTGCCAGCAGTAACCCGGGGGGAGAGTTTTCTGTCAGCAATCAGCCCCAGCATTTT
>TRBV28|.|TRBJ2-3|TRBD2
CASSLRRRESTDTQYF
TGTGCCAGCAGTTTAAGGCGGCGGGAGTCGACAGATACGCAGTATTTT
>TRBV6-4|many|TRBJ2-3|TRBD1
CASSQGMGSTDTQYF
TGTGCCAGCTCACAGGGGATGGGGAGCACAGATACGCAGTATTTT
>TRBV11-1|.|TRBJ2-5|TRBD2
CASRRLAGRETQYF
TGTGCCAGCAGAAGACTAGCGGGACGGGAGACCCAGTACTTC
>TRBV28|.|TRBJ2-3|.
CAITGGLTDTQYF
TGTGCCATCACCGGGGGGCTGACAGATACGCAGTATTTT
>TRBV7-9|.|TRBJ2-7|.
CASSHPQGNLEQYF
TGTGCCAGCAGCCACCCACAGGGCAACTTGGAGCAGTACTTC
>TRBV28|.|TRBJ1-1|.
CASSPLGTEAFF
TGTGCCAGCAGTCCGTTAGGCACTGAAGCTTTCTTT
>TRBV30|.|TRBJ2-3|.
CAWGRSTDTQYF
TGTGCCTGGGGCCGTAGCACAGATACGCAGTATTTT
>TRBV7-8|.|TRBJ2-3|TRBD2
CASRSFTSGATDTQYF
TGTGCCAGCAGGTCCTTTACTAGCGGGGCCACAGATACGCAGTATTTT
>TRBV7-8|once|TRBJ1-3|.
CASSATGISGNTIYF
TGTGCCAGCAGCGCCACAGGGATCTCTGGAAACACCATATATTTT
>TRBV14|.|TRBJ2-1|TRBD2
CASSQVLAGSNEQFF
TGTGCCAGCAGCCAAGTCCTAGCGGGCTCTAATGAGCAGTTCTTC
>TRBV15|.|TRBJ1-4|.
CATSRDLGSTNEKLFF
TGTGCCACCAGCAGAGACCTAGGGTCAACTAATGAAAAACTGTTTTTT
>TRBV9|.|TRBJ2-1|TRBD2
CASSVVGTSDWDEQFF
TGTGCCAGCAGCGTAGTAGGGACTAGCGATTGGGATGAGCAGTTCTTC
>TRBV27|few|TRBJ1-5|.
CASSLGWSNQPQHF
TGTGCCAGCAGTTTGGGATGGAGCAATCAGCCCCAGCATTTT
>TRBV10-3|.|TRBJ1-5|.
CAISESLRDQPQHF
TGTGCCATCAGTGAGTCTCTCAGAGATCAGCCCCAGCATTTT
>TRBV10-1|.|TRBJ2-7|.
CASSEGTSYEQYF
TGCGCCAGCAGTGAGGGGACGAGCTACGAGCAGTACTTC